This T cell receptor (beta chain) was found in a study of regulatory T cells in long-lasting Graves disease. Whole-study results and caveats: Tissue studied was limited to peripheral blood, excluding thyroid tissue. Patients whose Graves' disease persisted exhibited lower TCR diversity than those newly diagnosed.

This CDR3 contains 15 residues. V dropped 3 bases and J dropped 5; count of bases not matched to a gene: 6. Germline V lookup: CDR1 MDHEN, CDR2 SYDVKM. CDR3-region Arm-PCR and iRepertoire HTBI primers produced the TCR beta libraries. TCRdb reanalysed the multiplex PCR reads using MiXCR and keeps one entry per CDR3 protein. The repertoire has around 420,000 distinct CDR3 sequences, approximately 15% of them found once; the top ten carry about 7.8%. This clonotype was seen repeatedly, ten times or more. Its antigen is not identified. Time point given: newly diagnosed GD, antithyroid drugs for less than 3 months. Preparation of the TCR library used RNA extracted from PBMCs. These data were also filed under a second study, of T cells in Graves' hyperthyroidism and ophthalmopathy. As reported in that work: Diagnoses rested on clinical symptoms, serum thyroxine and TRAb, thyroid ultrasound and orbital computed tomography.

The specimen comprised peripheral blood mononuclear cells (PBMCs), sampled at new diagnosis, from a patient treated with antithyroid drugs. The chain couples TRBV28 to TRBJ2-1, with 8 bases matching TRBD2. The TCR originated in a woman aged 40 to 49 with Graves disease. The CDR3 here is CASSLPGLGNNEQFF. The CDR3 nucleotides are TGTGCCAGCAGTTTGCCGGGACTAGGCAACAATGAGCAGTTCTTC.